This TCR beta chain was sequenced during a study of cytomegalovirus exposure and HLA in healthy donors. Study outcomes and limitations: The study reported that TCR beta sequences accurately predicted HLA-A and HLA-B alleles in most subjects.

V lost 8 bases to trimming and J lost 8 bases; unmatched junction nucleotides: 9. The CDR3 covers 13 residues. The germline V gene has CDR1 WSHSY and CDR2 SAAADI. The PCR was carried out with 60 Vbeta primers and 13 Jbeta primers. Sequencing used immunoSEQ multiplex PCR; TCRdb keeps in-frame clones, though not all of them. Here the sample spans under 200,000 clones, 60% to 85% being singletons. In regard to this clone: Its specificity is not known.

The clonotype comes from a woman in her forties or fifties in good health and CMV-seropositive. The sequenced sample consisted of PBMCs. This chain uses TRBV10-2 with TRBJ1-2; 9 nucleotides line up with TRBD1. The CDR3, as DNA: TGCGCCAGCGGGGACAGGGAAGATCGGGGCTACACCTTC. It yields the protein CASGDREDRGYTF.